This TCR beta chain was observed in a study of blood T cell repertoires in COVID-19. Germline CDR1 reads SGHTA; CDR2 reads FQGNSA. V was pared by 2 bases and J by 0 bases, with 2 bases of the junction left unmatched. There are 15 residues in the CDR3. This clone was seen a single time. Profiled with immunoSEQ multiplex PCR; TCRdb holds only in-frame clones, not every one. The table records 130,000 to 150,000 clones, approximately 80% of them present only once. The receptor comes from a woman aged 80 or older in a cohort sampled during active or convalescent COVID-19. The specimen was peripheral blood. V is TRBV7-2 and J is TRBJ2-5; 8 bases are shared with TRBD1. The CDR3 protein is CASSLYRGDQETQYF. CDR3 bases: TGTGCCAGCAGCTTATACAGGGGGGACCAAGAGACCCAGTACTTC.